This TCR beta chain originates from a study of T-cell memory formation after mild COVID-19. About the study: TCR clustering was largely donor specific.

The CDR3 is made up of 14 amino acids. V was pared by 7 bases and J by 0 bases, with 13 bases between. Looked up from germline, CDR1 is LNHDA and CDR2 is SQIVND (reference sequence). The table lists this clonotype with a few counts. TCRdb processed the 5' RACE reads anew with MiXCR; each CDR3 protein has one entry. Of around 430,000 distinct CDR3 sequences listed, about 17% were seen once; the top ten hold about 22%. Specimen: PBMCs or a T cell subset sorted from them (not recorded which). This sequence was found in a man aged 18 to 29 who had mild COVID-19 (a few samples of this study predate the infection). Cell type and time point are not known. This sequence joins TRBV19 and TRBJ2-7, with a tentative D call TRBD1 (5 bases). The CDR3 region is CASKPGPDSYEQYF. DNA for the CDR3: TGTGCCAGTAAGCCAGGGCCCGACTCCTACGAGCAGTACTTC.